This T cell receptor beta chain emerged from a study of cytomegalovirus exposure and HLA in healthy donors. Study observations and caveats: When analyzed later, a missense DCLRE1C variant was found to be linked to TCR beta V- and J-gene trimming. In presence/absence analyses, roughly uniform sequencing depth across donors was assumed. A list of approximately 160 TCR beta chains associated with cytomegalovirus was given. Earlier analysis yielded a pattern in which most TCR beta V segments were productive about 90% or about 30% of the time.

A multiplex PCR was run with 60 Vbeta primers and 13 Jbeta primers. Profiling relied on immunoSEQ multiplex PCR, and the TCRdb table lists in-frame clones only, not all of them. The top ten hold approximately 2.3% of the sample, which has roughly 150,000 clones, 82% seen once. On this clone itself: Its specificity is unknown.

CDR1 and CDR2 (germline): WNHNN, SYGVQD (reference sequence). V was shortened by 10 bases and J by 2 bases, with 15 bases between the two germline ends. The CDR3 sequence is 13 residues long. Sequences were obtained from PBMCs. The rearrangement links TRBV10-1 to TRBJ2-7; TRBD2 is a possible D gene (5 bases). The receptor was derived from a male donor in good health and CMV-seronegative. CDR3 bases: TGCGCCACCCAACGGGGAAGTACCTACGAGCAGTACTTC. Encoded protein: CATQRGSTYEQYF.